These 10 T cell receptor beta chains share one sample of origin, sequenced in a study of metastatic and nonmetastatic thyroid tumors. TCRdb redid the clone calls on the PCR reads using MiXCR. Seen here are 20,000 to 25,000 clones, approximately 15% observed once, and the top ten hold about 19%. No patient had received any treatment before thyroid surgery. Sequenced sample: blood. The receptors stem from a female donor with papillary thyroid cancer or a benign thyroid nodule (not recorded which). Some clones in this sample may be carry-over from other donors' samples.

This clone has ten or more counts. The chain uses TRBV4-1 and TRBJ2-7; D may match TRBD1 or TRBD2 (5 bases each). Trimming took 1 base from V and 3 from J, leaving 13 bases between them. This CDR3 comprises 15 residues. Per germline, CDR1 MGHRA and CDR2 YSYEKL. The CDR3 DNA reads TGCGCCAGCAGCCAAGCTACCCAGGGACGCTACGAGCAGTACTTC. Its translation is CASSQATQGRYEQYF.

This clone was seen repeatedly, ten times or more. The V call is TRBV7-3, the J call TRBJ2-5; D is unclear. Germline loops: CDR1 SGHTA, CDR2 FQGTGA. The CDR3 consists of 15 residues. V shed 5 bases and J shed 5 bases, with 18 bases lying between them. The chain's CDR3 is CASSPRAPEEETQYF. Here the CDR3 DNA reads TGTGCCAGCAGCCCCCGGGCCCCAGAGGAGGAGACCCAGTACTTC.

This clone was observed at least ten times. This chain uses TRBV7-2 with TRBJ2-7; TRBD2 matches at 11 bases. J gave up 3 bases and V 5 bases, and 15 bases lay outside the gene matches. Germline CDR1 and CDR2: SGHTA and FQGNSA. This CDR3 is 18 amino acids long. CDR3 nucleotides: TGTGCCAGCAGCCGAAAGCCCTCGACTAGCGGGGAAATCTACGAGCAGTACTTC. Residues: CASSRKPSTSGEIYEQYF.

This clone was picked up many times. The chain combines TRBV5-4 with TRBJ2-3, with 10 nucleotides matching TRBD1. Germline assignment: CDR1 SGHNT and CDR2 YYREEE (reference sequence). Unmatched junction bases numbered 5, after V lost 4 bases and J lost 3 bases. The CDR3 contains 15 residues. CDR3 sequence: CASSQRTGGTDTQYF. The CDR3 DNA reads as TGTGCCAGCAGCCAACGGACAGGGGGTACAGATACGCAGTATTTT.

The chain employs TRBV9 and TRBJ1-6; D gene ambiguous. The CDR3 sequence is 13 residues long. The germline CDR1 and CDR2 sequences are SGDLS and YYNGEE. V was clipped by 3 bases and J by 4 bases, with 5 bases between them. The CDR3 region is CASSAGYNSPLHF. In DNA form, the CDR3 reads TGTGCCAGCAGCGCCGGGTATAATTCACCCCTCCACTTT.

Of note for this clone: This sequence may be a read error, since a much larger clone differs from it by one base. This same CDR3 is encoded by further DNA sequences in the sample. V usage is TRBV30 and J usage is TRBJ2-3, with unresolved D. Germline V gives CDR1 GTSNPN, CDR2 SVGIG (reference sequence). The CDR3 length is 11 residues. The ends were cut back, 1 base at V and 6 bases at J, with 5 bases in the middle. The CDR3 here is CAWSGVDTQYF. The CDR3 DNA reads TGTGCCTGGAGTGGTGTGGATACGCAGTATTTT.

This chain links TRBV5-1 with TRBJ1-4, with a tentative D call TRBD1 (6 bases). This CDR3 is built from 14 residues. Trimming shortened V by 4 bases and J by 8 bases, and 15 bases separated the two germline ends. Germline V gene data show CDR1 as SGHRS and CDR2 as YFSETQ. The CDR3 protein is CASSLRGLEEKLFF. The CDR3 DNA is TGCGCCAGCAGCCTCAGGGGCCTGGAGGAAAAACTGTTTTTT.

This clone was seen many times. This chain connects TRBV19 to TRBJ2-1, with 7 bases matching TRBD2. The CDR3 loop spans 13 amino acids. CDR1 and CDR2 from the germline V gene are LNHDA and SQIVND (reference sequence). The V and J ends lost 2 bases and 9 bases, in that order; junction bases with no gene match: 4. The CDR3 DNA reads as TGTGCCAGTAGTATAAATCCTAGCGGTGAGCAGTTCTTC. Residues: CASSINPSGEQFF.

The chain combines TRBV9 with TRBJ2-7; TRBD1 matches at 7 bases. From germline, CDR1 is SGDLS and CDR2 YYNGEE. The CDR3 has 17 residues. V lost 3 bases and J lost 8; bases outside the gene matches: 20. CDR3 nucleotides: TGTGCCAGCAGCGGACCCTCACCCACCTTGGGACAGCGCAAGCAGTACTTC. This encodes CASSGPSPTLGQRKQYF.

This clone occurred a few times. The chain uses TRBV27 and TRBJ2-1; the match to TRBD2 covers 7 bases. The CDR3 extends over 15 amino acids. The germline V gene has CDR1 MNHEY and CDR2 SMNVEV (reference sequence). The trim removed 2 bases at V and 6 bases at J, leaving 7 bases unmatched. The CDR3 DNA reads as TGTGCCAGCAGTTTAGTTGCGGGAGCGGTCAATGAGCAGTTCTTC. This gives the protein CASSLVAGAVNEQFF.